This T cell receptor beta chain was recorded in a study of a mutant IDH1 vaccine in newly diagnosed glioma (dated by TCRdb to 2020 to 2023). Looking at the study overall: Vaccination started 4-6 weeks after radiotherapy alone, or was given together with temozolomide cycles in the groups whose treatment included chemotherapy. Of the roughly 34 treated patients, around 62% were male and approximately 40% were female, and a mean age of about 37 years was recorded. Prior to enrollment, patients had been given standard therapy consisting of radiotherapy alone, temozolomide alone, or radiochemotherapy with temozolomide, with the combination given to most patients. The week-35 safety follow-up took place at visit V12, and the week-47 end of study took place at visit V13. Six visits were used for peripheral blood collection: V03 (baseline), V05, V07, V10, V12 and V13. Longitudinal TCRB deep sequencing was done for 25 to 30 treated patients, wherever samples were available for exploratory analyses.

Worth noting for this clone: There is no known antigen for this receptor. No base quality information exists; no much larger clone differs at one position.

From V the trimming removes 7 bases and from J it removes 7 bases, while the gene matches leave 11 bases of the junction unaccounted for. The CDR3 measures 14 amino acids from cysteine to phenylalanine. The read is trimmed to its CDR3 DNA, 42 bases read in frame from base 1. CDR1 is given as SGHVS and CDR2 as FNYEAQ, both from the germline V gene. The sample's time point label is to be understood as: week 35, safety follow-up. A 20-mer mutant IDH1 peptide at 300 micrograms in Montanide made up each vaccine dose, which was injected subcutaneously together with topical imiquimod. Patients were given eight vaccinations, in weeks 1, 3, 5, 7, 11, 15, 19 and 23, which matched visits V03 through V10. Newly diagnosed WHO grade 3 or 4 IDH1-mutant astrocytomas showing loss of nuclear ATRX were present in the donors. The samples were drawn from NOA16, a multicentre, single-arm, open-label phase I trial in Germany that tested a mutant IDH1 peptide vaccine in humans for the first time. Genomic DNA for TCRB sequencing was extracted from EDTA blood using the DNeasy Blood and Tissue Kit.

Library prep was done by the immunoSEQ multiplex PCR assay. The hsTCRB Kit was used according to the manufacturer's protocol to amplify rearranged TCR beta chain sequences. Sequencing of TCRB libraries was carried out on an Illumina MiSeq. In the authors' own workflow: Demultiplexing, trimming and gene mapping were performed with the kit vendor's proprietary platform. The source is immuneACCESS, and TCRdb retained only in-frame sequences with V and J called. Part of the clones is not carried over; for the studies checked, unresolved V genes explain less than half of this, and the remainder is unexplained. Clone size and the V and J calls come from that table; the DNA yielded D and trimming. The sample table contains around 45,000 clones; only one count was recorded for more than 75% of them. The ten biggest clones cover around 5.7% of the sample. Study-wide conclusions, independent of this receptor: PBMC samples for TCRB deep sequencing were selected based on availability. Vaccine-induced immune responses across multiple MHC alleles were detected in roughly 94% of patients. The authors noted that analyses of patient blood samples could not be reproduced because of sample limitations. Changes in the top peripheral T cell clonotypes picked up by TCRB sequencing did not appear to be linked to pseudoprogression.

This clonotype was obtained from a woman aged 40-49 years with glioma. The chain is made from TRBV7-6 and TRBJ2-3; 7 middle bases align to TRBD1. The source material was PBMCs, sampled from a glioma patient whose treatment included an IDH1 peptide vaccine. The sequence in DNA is TGTGCCAGCACCCCAGGGGGTACGCAGAATACGCAGTATTTT. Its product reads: CASTPGGTQNTQYF.